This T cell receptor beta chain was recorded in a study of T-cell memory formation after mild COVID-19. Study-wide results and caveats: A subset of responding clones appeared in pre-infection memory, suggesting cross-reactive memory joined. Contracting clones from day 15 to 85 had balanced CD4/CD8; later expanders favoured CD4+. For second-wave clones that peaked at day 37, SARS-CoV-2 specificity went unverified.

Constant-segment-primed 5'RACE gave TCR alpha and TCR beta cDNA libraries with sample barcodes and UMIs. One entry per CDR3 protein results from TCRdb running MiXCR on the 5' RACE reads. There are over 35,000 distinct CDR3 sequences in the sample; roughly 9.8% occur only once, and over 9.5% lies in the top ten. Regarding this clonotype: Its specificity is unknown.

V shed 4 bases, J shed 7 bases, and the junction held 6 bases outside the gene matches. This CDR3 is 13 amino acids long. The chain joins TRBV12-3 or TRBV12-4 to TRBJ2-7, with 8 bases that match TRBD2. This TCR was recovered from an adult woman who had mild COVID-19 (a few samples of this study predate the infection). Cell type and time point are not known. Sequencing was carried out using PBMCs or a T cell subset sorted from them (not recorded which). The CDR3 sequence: CASSYGGAREQYF. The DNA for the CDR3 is TGTGCCAGCAGTTACGGGGGGGCCAGGGAGCAGTACTTC.